Below, one T cell receptor beta chain is given with its context. The sample comes from a study of T-cell reconstitution after alpha-beta-depleted transplantation in children. Germline loops: CDR1 SGHRS, CDR2 YFSETQ. The CDR3 has 14 amino acids. V shed 9 bases and J 5 bases; nucleotides not matched to a gene: 9. Unique molecular identifiers were used in preparing the TCRbeta library. TCRdb re-derived calls from the PCR reads in MiXCR, one entry per CDR3 protein. The sample includes 450,000 to 500,000 distinct CDR3 sequences, approximately 12% of them seen just once. The clonotype was recovered from a human donor who donated a stem cell graft to a child with combined immunodeficiency. The rearrangement joins TRBV5-1 to TRBJ2-5; TRBD2 agrees at 11 bases. The sample in question was PBMCs from the stem cell graft donor, obtained from the stem cell graft. The CDR3 loop is CATPGLADSETQYF. CDR3 nucleotides: TGCGCCACCCCGGGACTAGCGGATTCGGAGACCCAGTACTTC.